This entry concerns a single T cell receptor (beta chain). This sample was included in a study of T cell responses to AZD1222 COVID-19 vaccine. Only in-frame clones appear in the TCRdb table, and some are missing; sequencing was by immunoSEQ multiplex PCR. Among approximately 100,000 clones listed, roughly nine tenths were seen once. This TCR came from an adult who received the AZD1222 COVID-19 vaccine. This sample comprised peripheral blood, obtained 28 days after the second AZD1222 dose.

CDR3 sequence: CASSAPGTGVWASQYF. DNA of the CDR3: TGTGCCAGCAGCGCGCCCGGGACAGGGGTTTGGGCGTCGCAGTACTTC. The V gene is TRBV2, the J gene TRBJ2-7; 10 nucleotides align to TRBD1. Germline CDR1 reads SNHLY; CDR2 reads FYNNEI. After removal of 6 bases from V and 9 bases from J, the junction contained 17 bases not matched to a gene. The CDR3 runs to 16 residues.